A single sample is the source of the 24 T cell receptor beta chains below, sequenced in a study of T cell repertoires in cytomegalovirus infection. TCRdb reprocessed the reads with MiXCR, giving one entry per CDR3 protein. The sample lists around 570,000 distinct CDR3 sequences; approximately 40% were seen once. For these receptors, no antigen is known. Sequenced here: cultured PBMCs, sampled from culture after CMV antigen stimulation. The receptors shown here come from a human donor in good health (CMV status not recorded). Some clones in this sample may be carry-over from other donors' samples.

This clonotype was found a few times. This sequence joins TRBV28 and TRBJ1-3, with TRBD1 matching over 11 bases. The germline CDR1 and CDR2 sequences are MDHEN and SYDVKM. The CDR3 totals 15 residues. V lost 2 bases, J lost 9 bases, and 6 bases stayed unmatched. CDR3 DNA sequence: TGTGCCAGCAGTTTAGGCGGGACAGGGGGAGTCACCATATATTTT. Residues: CASSLGGTGGVTIYF. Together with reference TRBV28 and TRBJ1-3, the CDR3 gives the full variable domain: DVKVTQSSRYLVKRTGEKVFLECVQDMDHENMFWYRQDPGLGLRLIYFSYDVKMKEKGDIPEGYSVSREKKERFSLILESASTNQTSMYLCASSLGGTGGVTIYFGEGSWLTVV.

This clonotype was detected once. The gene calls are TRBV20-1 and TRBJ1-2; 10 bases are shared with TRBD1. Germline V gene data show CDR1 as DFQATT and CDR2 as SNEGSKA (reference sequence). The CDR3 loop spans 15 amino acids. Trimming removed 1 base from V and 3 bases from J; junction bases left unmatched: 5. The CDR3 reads CSARARTGGDYGYTF. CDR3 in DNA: TGCAGTGCTAGAGCCCGGACAGGGGGAGACTATGGCTACACCTTC.

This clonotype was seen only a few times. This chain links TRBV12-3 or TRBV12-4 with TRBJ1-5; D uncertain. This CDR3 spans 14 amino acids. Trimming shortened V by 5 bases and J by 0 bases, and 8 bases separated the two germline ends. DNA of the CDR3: TGTGCCAGCAGTACAGCAGTTAGCAATCAGCCCCAGCATTTT. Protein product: CASSTAVSNQPQHF.

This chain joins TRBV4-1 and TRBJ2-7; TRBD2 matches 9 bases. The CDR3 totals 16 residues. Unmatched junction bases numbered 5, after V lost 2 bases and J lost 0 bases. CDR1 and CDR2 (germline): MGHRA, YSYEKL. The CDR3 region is CASSQLISGSSYEQYF. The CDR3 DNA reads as TGCGCCAGCAGCCAACTGATTAGCGGGAGCTCCTACGAGCAGTACTTC.

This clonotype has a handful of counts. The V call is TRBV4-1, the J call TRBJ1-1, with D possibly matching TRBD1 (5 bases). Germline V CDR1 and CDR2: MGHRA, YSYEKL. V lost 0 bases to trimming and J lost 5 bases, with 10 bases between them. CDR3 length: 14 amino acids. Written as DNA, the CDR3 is TGCGCCAGCAGCCAAGAAATAAGGGGAACTGAAGCTTTCTTT. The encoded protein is CASSQEIRGTEAFF.

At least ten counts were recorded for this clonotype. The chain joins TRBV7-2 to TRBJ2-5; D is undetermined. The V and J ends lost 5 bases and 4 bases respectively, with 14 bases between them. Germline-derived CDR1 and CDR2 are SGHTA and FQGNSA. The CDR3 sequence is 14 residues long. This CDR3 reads CASSPESGRETQYF. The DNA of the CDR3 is TGTGCCAGCAGCCCCGAGTCAGGTCGAGAGACCCAGTACTTC.

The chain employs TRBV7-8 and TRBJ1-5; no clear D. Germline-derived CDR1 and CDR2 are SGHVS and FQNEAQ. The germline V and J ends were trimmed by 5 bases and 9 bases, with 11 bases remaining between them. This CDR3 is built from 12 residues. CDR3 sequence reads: CASSPHSSPQHF. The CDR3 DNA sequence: TGTGCCAGCAGCCCGCATTCATCGCCCCAGCATTTT.

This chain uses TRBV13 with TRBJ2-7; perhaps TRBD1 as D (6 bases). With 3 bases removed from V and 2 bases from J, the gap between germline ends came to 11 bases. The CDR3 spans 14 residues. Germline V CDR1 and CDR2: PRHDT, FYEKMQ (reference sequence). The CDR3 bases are TGTGCCAGCAGCTTTATGGCAGGGGCCTACGAGCAGTACTTC. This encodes CASSFMAGAYEQYF.

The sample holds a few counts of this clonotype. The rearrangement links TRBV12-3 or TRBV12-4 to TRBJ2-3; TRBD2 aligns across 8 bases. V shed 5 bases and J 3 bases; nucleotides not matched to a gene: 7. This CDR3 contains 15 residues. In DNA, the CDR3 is TGTGCCAGCAGTGCCAGCGGGAGTCAAACAGATACGCAGTATTTT. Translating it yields CASSASGSQTDTQYF.

The CDR3 reads CASQGNYGYTF. The CDR3, as DNA: TGTGCCAGCCAGGGGAACTATGGCTACACCTTC. This chain connects TRBV12-3 or TRBV12-4 to TRBJ1-2, with a tentative D call TRBD1 (6 bases). Trimming stripped 8 bases from V and 2 bases from J, with 6 bases between. The CDR3 runs 11 residues.

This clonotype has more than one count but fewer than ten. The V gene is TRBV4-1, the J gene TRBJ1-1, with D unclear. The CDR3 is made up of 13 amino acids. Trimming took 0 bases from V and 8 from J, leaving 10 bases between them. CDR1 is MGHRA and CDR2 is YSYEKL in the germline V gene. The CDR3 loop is CASSQEGRSEAFF. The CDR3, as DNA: TGCGCCAGCAGCCAAGAGGGTAGATCAGAAGCTTTCTTT.

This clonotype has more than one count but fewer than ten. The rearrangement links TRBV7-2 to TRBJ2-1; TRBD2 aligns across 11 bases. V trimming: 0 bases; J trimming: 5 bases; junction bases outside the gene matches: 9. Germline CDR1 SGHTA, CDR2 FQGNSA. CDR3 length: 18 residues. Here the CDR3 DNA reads TGTGCCAGCAGCTTAGCCCCCTTGACTAGCGGGGTACACAATGAGCAGTTCTTC. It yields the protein CASSLAPLTSGVHNEQFF.

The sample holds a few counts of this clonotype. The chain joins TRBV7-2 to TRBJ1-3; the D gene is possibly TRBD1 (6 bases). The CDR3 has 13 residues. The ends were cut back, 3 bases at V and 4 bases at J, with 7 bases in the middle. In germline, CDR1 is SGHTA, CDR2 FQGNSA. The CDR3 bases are TGTGCCAGCAGCTTGAGGGGGGGAAACACCATATATTTT. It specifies CASSLRGGNTIYF.

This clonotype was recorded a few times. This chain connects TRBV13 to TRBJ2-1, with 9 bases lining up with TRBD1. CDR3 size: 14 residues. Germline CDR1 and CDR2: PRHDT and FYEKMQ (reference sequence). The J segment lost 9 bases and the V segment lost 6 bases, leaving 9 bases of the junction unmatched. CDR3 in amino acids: CASRPGTGRGEQFF. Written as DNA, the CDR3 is TGTGCCAGCAGGCCCGGGACAGGGAGGGGTGAGCAGTTCTTC.

In DNA, the CDR3 is TGCAGCGTCAACAACGTCGGGAGCGGGAGGCTCTTAGGGCGTAATGAGCAGTTCTTC. As protein: CSVNNVGSGRLLGRNEQFF. This chain uses TRBV29-1 with TRBJ2-1; TRBD2 matches 9 bases. Germline CDR1 is SQVTM and CDR2 is ANQGSEA. The length of the CDR3 is 19 residues. Unmatched junction bases numbered 25, after V lost 6 bases and J lost 7 bases.

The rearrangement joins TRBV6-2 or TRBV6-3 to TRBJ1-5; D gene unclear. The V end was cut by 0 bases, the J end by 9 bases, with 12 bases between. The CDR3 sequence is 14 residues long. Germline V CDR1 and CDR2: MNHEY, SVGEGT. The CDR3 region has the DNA TGTGCCAGCAGTTACTCCCGGGCCCGCGGGCCCCAGCATTTT. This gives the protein CASSYSRARGPQHF.

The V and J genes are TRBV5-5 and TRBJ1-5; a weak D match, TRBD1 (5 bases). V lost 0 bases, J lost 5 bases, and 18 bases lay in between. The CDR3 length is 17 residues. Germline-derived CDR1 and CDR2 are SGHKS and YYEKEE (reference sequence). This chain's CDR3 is CASSLAVQGKGDQPQHF. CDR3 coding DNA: TGTGCCAGCAGCTTGGCGGTCCAGGGTAAAGGCGATCAGCCCCAGCATTTT.

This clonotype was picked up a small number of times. The CDR3 bases are TGTGCTAGTGGTAGAAGACAGGGATCAGATACGCAGTATTTT. Translating it yields CASGRRQGSDTQYF. This chain links TRBV12-5 with TRBJ2-3, with 7 bases identical to TRBD1. This CDR3 has 14 amino acids. The ends lost 5 bases at V and 4 bases at J; junction bases unmatched: 6. Germline V gene sequence: CDR1 LGHNT, CDR2 FRNRAP.

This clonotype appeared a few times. The CDR3 DNA is TGTGCCAGCAGTTATGAGCCCCGTGGTTTCGGGCAGGGGGCCTACGAGCAGTACTTC. Translating gives CASSYEPRGFGQGAYEQYF. The gene calls are TRBV6-2 or TRBV6-3 and TRBJ2-7; the match to TRBD1 covers 7 bases. V lost 3 bases and J lost 2; bases outside the gene matches: 19. Germline V gene sequence: CDR1 MNHEY, CDR2 SVGEGT. The CDR3 sequence is 19 residues long.

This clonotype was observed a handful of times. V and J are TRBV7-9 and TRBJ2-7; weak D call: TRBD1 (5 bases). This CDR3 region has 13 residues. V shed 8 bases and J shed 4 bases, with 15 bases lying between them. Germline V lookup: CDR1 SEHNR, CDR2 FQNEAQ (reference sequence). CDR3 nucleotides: TGTGCCAGCGGCAGGGCTCTCTTTTACGAGCAGTACTTC. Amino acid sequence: CASGRALFYEQYF. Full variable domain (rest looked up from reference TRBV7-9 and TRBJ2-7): DTGVSQNPRHKITKRGQNVTFRCDPISEHNRLYWYRQTLGQGPEFLTYFQNEAQLEKSRLLSDRFSAERPKGSFSTLEIQRTEQGDSAMYLCASGRALFYEQYFGPGTRLTVT.

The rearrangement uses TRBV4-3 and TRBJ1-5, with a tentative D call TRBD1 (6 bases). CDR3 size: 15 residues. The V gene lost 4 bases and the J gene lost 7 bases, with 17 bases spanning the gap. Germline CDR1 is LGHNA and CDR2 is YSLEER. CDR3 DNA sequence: TGCGCCAGCAGCCCGGACGGCAGGGGTGGCCAGCCCCAGCATTTT. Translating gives CASSPDGRGGQPQHF.

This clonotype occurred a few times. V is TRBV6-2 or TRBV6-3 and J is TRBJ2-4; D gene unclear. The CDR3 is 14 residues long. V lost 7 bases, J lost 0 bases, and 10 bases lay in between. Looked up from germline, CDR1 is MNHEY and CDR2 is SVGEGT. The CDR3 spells CASKSDQAKNIQYF. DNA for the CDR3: TGTGCCAGCAAGAGTGATCAAGCCAAAAACATTCAGTACTTC.

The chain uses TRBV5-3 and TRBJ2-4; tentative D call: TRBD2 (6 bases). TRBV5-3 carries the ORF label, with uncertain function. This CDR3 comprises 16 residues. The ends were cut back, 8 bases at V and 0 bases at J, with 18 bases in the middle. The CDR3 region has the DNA TGTGCCAGCAGCGTGGGAGCGGGCCTAGCCAAAAACATTCAGTACTTC. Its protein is CASSVGAGLAKNIQYF.

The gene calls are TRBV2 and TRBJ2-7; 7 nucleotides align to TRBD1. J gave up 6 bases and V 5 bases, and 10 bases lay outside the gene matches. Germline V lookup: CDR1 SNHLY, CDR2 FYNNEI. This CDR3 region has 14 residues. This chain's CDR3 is CASSTGASWGEQYF. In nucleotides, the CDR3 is TGTGCCAGCAGTACAGGGGCGTCTTGGGGCGAGCAGTACTTC.